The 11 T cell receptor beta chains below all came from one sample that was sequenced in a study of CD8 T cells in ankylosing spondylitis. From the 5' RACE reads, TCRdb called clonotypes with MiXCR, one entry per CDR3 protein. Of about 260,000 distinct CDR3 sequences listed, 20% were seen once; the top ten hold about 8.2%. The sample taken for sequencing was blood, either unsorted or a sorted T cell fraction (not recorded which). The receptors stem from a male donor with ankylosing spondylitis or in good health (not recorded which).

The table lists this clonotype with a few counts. CDR3 region: CASSFEGHPGADTQYF. The DNA of the CDR3 is TGCGCCAGCAGCTTCGAAGGACATCCGGGGGCAGATACGCAGTATTTT. The V gene is TRBV5-1, the J gene TRBJ2-3; possible D gene TRBD2, 6 bases. Germline CDR1 and CDR2: SGHRS and YFSETQ. This CDR3 is built from 16 residues. V was clipped by 2 bases and J by 4 bases, with 17 bases between them.

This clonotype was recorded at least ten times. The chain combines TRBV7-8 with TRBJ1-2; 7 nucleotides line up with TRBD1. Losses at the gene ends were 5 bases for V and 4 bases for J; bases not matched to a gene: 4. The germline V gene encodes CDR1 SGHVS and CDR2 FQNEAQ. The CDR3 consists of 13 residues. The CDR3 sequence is CASSPDRIYGYTF. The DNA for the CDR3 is TGTGCCAGCAGCCCGGACAGGATCTATGGCTACACCTTC.

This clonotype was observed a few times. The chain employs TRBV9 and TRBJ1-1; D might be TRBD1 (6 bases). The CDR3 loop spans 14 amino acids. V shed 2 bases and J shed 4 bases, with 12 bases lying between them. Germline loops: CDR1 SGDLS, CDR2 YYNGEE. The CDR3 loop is CASSVSTGTTEAFF. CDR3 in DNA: TGTGCCAGCAGCGTCTCTACAGGGACCACTGAAGCTTTCTTT. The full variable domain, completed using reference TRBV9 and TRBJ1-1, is DSGVTQTPKHLITATGQRVTLRCSPRSGDLSVYWYQQSLDQGLQFLIQYYNGEERAKGNILERFSAQQFPDLHSELNLSSLELGDSALYFCASSVSTGTTEAFFGQGTRLTVV.

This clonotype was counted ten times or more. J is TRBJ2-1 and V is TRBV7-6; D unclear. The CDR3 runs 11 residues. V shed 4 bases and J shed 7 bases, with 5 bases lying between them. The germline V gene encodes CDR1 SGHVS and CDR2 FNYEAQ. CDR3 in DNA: TGTGCCAGCAGCTCGGATAATGAGCAGTTCTTC. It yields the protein CASSSDNEQFF. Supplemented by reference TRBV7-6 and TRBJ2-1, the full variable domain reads GAGVSQSPRYKVTKRGQDVALRCDPISGHVSLYWYRQALGQGPEFLTYFNYEAQQDKSGLPNDRFSAERPEGSISTLTIQRTEQRDSAMYRCASSSDNEQFFGPGTRLTVL.

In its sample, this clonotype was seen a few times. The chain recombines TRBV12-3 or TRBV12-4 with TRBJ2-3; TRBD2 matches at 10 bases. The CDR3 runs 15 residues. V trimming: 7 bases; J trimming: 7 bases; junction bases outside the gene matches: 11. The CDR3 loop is CASNPGASGSYTQYF. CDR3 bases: TGTGCCAGCAACCCCGGGGCTAGCGGGAGCTATACGCAGTATTTT.

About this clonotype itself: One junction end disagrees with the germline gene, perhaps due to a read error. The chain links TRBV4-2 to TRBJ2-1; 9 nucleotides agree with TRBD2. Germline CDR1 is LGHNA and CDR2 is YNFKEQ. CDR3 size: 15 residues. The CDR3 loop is CASSEERGDYNEQFF. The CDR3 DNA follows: TGTGCCAGCAGCGAAGAGCGGGGGGACTACAATGAGCAGTTCTTC.

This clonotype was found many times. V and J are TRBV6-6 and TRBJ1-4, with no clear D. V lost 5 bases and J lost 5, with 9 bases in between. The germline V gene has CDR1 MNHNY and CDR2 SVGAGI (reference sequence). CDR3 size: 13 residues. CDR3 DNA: TGTGCCAGCAGTCCGAGCAGGAATGAAAAACTGTTTTTT. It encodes CASSPSRNEKLFF.

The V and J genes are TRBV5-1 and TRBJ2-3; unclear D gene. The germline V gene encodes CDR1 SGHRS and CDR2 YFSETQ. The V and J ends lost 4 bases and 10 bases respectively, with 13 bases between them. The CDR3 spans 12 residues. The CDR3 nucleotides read TGCGCCAGCAGCGAGCCCCTGCAACCGCAGTATTTT. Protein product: CASSEPLQPQYF.

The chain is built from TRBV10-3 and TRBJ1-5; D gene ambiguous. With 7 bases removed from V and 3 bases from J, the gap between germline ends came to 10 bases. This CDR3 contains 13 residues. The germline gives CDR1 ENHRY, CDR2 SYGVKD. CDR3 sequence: CAIMAGSNQPQHF. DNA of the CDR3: TGTGCCATCATGGCAGGATCCAATCAGCCCCAGCATTTT.

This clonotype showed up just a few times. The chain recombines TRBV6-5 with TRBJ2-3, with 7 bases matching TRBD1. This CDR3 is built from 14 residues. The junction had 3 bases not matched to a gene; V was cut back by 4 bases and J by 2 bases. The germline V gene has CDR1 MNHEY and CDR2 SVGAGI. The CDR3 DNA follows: TGTGCCAGCAGTTCGGGACAGTTCACAGATACGCAGTATTTT. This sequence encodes CASSSGQFTDTQYF.

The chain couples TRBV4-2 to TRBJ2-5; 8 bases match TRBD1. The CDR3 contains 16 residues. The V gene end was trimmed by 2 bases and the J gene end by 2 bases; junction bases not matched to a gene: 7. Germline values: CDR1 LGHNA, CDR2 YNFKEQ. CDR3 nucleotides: TGTGCCAGCAGCCAAACGGACAGGGCGACGCAAGAGACCCAGTACTTC. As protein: CASSQTDRATQETQYF.